There are a few counts of the clone carrying this T cell receptor (beta chain). Its target is unknown. This entry is derived from a study of blood T cells in healthy people across ages. Notes on the study in general: Leaving the PBMCs unsorted stopped any conclusive comparison of naive versus antigen-experienced cells. Per million T cells, the diversity of TCR beta decreased roughly linearly as age advanced.

Donors were healthy Caucasian individuals from Russia aged about 6 to 90. The V gene end was trimmed by 4 bases and the J gene end by 8 bases; junction bases not matched to a gene: 7. Germline values: CDR1 KGHDR, CDR2 SFDVKD. The CDR3 is made up of 16 amino acids. Next came a second PCR, run for about 7 to 11 cycles, which used a sample-barcoded 5' primer along with a J-beta primer mix. There were at least 3 million CDR3-containing paired-end reads obtained from each sample. Each CDR3 protein gets one entry after TCRdb re-called the 5' RACE reads with MiXCR. The repertoire includes about 780,000 distinct CDR3 sequences, 35% to 60% of them detected once, and 15% to 20% sits in the top ten.

The sequence derives from a man aged 80 or over in good health. The specimen was blood. The V call is TRBV24-1, the J call TRBJ2-1; 13 positions match TRBD2. In DNA, the CDR3 is TGTGCCACCAGTGACTTCGGACTAGCGGGAGTTTATGAGCAGTTCTTC. It specifies CATSDFGLAGVYEQFF.